Listed below are T cell receptor beta chains from one sample, sequenced in a study of shared clonotypes between healthy human individuals. Assay: immunoSEQ multiplex PCR; the TCRdb copy retains only in-frame clones and omits some. The sample has about half a million clones; 70% to 80% are singletons. The sequenced sample consisted of PBMCs. Receptor source: a middle-aged woman in good health. Some clones in this sample may be carry-over from other donors' samples. CDR3s include the opening cysteine and the closing phenylalanine or tryptophan. Each record gives: CDR3 DNA, CDR3 protein, J gene, D gene, clone size, V gene. D genes are given only for firm matches. Clone size is stated in some rows and not others, as once, few, many or a class when expanded.

DNA: TGTGCCACCCCTTTTGGACAGGCCCTGAACACTGAAGCTTTCTTT
CDR3: CATPFGQALNTEAFF
J: TRBJ1-1
D: TRBD1
size: NA
V: TRBV2

DNA: TGTGCCAGCAGCGTAGGCGGGACTGGAAACACCATATATTTT
CDR3: CASSVGGTGNTIYF
J: TRBJ1-3
D: NA
size: NA
V: TRBV9

DNA: TGTGCCAGCAGTTACGACTCCTACAATGAGCAGTTCTTC
CDR3: CASSYDSYNEQFF
J: TRBJ2-1
D: NA
size: NA
V: TRBV6-5

DNA: TGCGCCAGCAGCGTAAGTGCGCTAGATGGGGGAGATACGCAGTATTTT
CDR3: CASSVSALDGGDTQYF
J: TRBJ2-3
D: NA
size: NA
V: TRBV5-1

DNA: TGTGCCAGCAGTGAAGCTAGCGGGACAGATACGCAGTATTTT
CDR3: CASSEASGTDTQYF
J: TRBJ2-3
D: TRBD2
size: once
V: TRBV2

DNA: TGTGCCAGCAGCTTAGTTGATTACAGGGGGCTACCAAACTATGGCTACACCTTC
CDR3: CASSLVDYRGLPNYGYTF
J: TRBJ1-2
D: TRBD1
size: NA
V: TRBV7-2

DNA: TGTGCCAGCAGCTCGAGCTCAGGGACTACTTCATTTTACGAGCAGTACTTC
CDR3: CASSSSSGTTSFYEQYF
J: TRBJ2-7
D: TRBD2
size: NA
V: TRBV7-8

DNA: TGTGCCAGCAGGCGAGGGGGCGCCGGCACAGATACGCAGTATTTT
CDR3: CASRRGGAGTDTQYF
J: TRBJ2-3
D: TRBD1
size: NA
V: TRBV6-6

DNA: TGTGCCAGCTCACCAAGGGTAGGACAGGGGACCGTCATAACCTACGAGCAGTACTTC
CDR3: CASSPRVGQGTVITYEQYF
J: TRBJ2-7
D: TRBD1
size: NA
V: TRBV18

DNA: TGTGCCAGCAGCTTCATAGCGGGAGGAGTAGAGCAGTTCTTC
CDR3: CASSFIAGGVEQFF
J: TRBJ2-1
D: TRBD2
size: NA
V: TRBV11-2

DNA: TGTGCCAGCAGCCTTATTGGGGGGGGAGAGACCCAGTACTTC
CDR3: CASSLIGGGETQYF
J: TRBJ2-5
D: TRBD2
size: NA
V: TRBV7-8

DNA: TGTGCCAGCAGCGAAAGCGGGAGGAACACCGGGGAGCTGTTTTTT
CDR3: CASSESGRNTGELFF
J: TRBJ2-2
D: TRBD2
size: once
V: TRBV7-8

DNA: TGTGCCAGCTCAGGTTCTAGCAGGGTCAATGAGCAGTTCTTC
CDR3: CASSGSSRVNEQFF
J: TRBJ2-1
D: NA
size: few
V: TRBV5-4

DNA: TGTGCCAGCAGCACCGGTAGGGCAGAGACCCAGTACTTC
CDR3: CASSTGRAETQYF
J: TRBJ2-5
D: NA
size: NA
V: TRBV27

DNA: TGCGCCAGCAGCCAAGGGACTAGCGGGAGTGGGGGGGAGACCCAGTACTTC
CDR3: CASSQGTSGSGGETQYF
J: TRBJ2-5
D: TRBD2
size: NA
V: TRBV4-3

DNA: TGTGCCAGCTTATCAACCCCGACTAGGATGGGAGAGACCCAGTACTTC
CDR3: CASLSTPTRMGETQYF
J: TRBJ2-5
D: NA
size: NA
V: TRBV6-6

DNA: TGTGCCAGCAGTCCTACAGGGGGCAAGACCTACGAGCAGTACTTC
CDR3: CASSPTGGKTYEQYF
J: TRBJ2-7
D: TRBD1
size: NA
V: TRBV28

DNA: TGTGCCAGCAGTGACAGGGGGTACACTGAAGCTTTCTTT
CDR3: CASSDRGYTEAFF
J: TRBJ1-1
D: TRBD1
size: NA
V: TRBV28

DNA: TGCGCCAGCAGCCAAGGGGAGGGCACTGAAGCTTTCTTT
CDR3: CASSQGEGTEAFF
J: TRBJ1-1
D: NA
size: NA
V: TRBV4-1

DNA: TGTGCCAGCAAGACTAGCGGGAGTCGATTGAATGAGCAGTTCTTC
CDR3: CASKTSGSRLNEQFF
J: TRBJ2-1
D: TRBD2
size: NA
V: TRBV2

DNA: TGTGCCAGCCTCTTGGGACTAGCGACCTACGAGCAGTACTTC
CDR3: CASLLGLATYEQYF
J: TRBJ2-7
D: TRBD2
size: NA
V: TRBV6-1

DNA: TGTGCCAGCAGCTTCGCTAGCGGGAGCAGCACAGATACGCAGTATTTT
CDR3: CASSFASGSSTDTQYF
J: TRBJ2-3
D: TRBD2
size: NA
V: TRBV7-2

DNA: TGTGCCAGCAGCTTAGCGCAGGGACCAAGCACAGATACGCAGTATTTT
CDR3: CASSLAQGPSTDTQYF
J: TRBJ2-3
D: NA
size: NA
V: TRBV7-6

DNA: TGCGCCAGTCAAGCGGGAGACAGAACAGATACGCAGTATTTT
CDR3: CASQAGDRTDTQYF
J: TRBJ2-3
D: TRBD2
size: NA
V: TRBV5-1

DNA: TGTGCCAGCAGCCAGGGTATTGGGGCAGGGGGCTGGGACGAGCAGTACTTC
CDR3: CASSQGIGAGGWDEQYF
J: TRBJ2-7
D: TRBD1
size: NA
V: TRBV11-2

DNA: TGTGCCTGGGGGACCGGAGAGGGGGCTTCAACAGATACGCAGTATTTT
CDR3: CAWGTGEGASTDTQYF
J: TRBJ2-3
D: TRBD1
size: many
V: TRBV30

DNA: TGTGCCAGCAGTTTTGACCGGAGGACCTACGAGCAGTACTTC
CDR3: CASSFDRRTYEQYF
J: TRBJ2-7
D: NA
size: NA
V: TRBV27

DNA: TGTGCCAGCAGTTACTCCTCGAACACTGAAGCTTTCTTT
CDR3: CASSYSSNTEAFF
J: TRBJ1-1
D: NA
size: few
V: TRBV27

DNA: TGCAGCGTTGGTTGGGGGCGACGGCAAGAGACCCAGTACTTC
CDR3: CSVGWGRRQETQYF
J: TRBJ2-5
D: NA
size: NA
V: TRBV29-1

DNA: TGTGCCAGCAGTTCGGGAGGGGGCAATCAGCCCCAGCATTTT
CDR3: CASSSGGGNQPQHF
J: TRBJ1-5
D: NA
size: NA
V: TRBV28

DNA: TGTGCCAGCAGGAGGCCGGGACAGGGGGCGGGCGGCTACACCTTC
CDR3: CASRRPGQGAGGYTF
J: TRBJ1-2
D: TRBD1
size: once
V: TRBV27

DNA: TGTGCTAGCAGTAGGGACAGGGTTAATGAGCAGTTCTTC
CDR3: CASSRDRVNEQFF
J: TRBJ2-1
D: TRBD1
size: NA
V: TRBV7-7

DNA: TGCAGCGTTGAAGACGCCCTCCTGGGTCCCTACAATGAGCAGTTCTTC
CDR3: CSVEDALLGPYNEQFF
J: TRBJ2-1
D: NA
size: NA
V: TRBV29-1

DNA: TGTGCCAGCAGCCCAGCAGGGACGGCCCCCTACGAGCAGTACTTC
CDR3: CASSPAGTAPYEQYF
J: TRBJ2-7
D: NA
size: NA
V: TRBV7-2

DNA: TGTGCCAGCAGCTTGTTCAGAAACAATGAGCAGTTCTTC
CDR3: CASSLFRNNEQFF
J: TRBJ2-1
D: NA
size: NA
V: TRBV5-6

DNA: TGTGCCAGTAGCGATGGGGGGGCACCACCCTACGAGCAGTACTTC
CDR3: CASSDGGAPPYEQYF
J: TRBJ2-7
D: NA
size: NA
V: TRBV19

DNA: TGTGCCAGCAGTTTCGGGACAGGGAACGTCCTGACTTTC
CDR3: CASSFGTGNVLTF
J: TRBJ2-6
D: TRBD1
size: NA
V: TRBV6-6

DNA: TGTGCCACCAGCAGAGATAAGGGGGACGAGCAGTACTTC
CDR3: CATSRDKGDEQYF
J: TRBJ2-7
D: NA
size: once
V: TRBV15

DNA: TGTGCCAGCAGCCCCCGCGGGCCCGGGACAGCGAACACCGGGGAGCTGTTTTTT
CDR3: CASSPRGPGTANTGELFF
J: TRBJ2-2
D: TRBD1
size: once
V: TRBV7-8

DNA: TGCGCCAGCAGCTTGTCTAGCCCACTGGAGCAGTACTTC
CDR3: CASSLSSPLEQYF
J: TRBJ2-7
D: NA
size: NA
V: TRBV5-1

DNA: TGCAGCGTTGAGTCCGGGGGAGACACTGAAGCTTTCTTT
CDR3: CSVESGGDTEAFF
J: TRBJ1-1
D: NA
size: NA
V: TRBV29-1

DNA: TGTGCCAGCAGTGACCGGGGGGAGGGCCTCGATGAGCAGTTCTTC
CDR3: CASSDRGEGLDEQFF
J: TRBJ2-1
D: TRBD2
size: NA
V: TRBV6-4

DNA: TGTGCCAGCAGCCAAGATGTTGGGGGAAGCGAGCAGTACTTC
CDR3: CASSQDVGGSEQYF
J: TRBJ2-7
D: NA
size: NA
V: TRBV4-2

DNA: TGTGCCAGCAGTGGCGTAGGGGGGAGCGATTCCGGGGAGCTGTTTTTT
CDR3: CASSGVGGSDSGELFF
J: TRBJ2-2
D: NA
size: NA
V: TRBV2

DNA: TGTGCCAGCAGTGAATATAGCCCAGGGGGCGCGGTGAAACTGTTTTTT
CDR3: CASSEYSPGGAVKLFF
J: TRBJ1-4
D: TRBD1
size: NA
V: TRBV25-1